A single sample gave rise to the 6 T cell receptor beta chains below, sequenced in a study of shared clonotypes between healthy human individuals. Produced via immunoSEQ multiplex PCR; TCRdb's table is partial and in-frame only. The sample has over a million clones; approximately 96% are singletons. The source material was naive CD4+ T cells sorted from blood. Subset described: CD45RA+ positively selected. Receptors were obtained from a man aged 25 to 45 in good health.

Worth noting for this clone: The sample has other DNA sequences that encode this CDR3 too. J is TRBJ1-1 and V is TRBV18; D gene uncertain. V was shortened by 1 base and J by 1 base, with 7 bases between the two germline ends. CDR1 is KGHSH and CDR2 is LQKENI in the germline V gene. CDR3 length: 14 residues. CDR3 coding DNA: TGTGCCAGCTCACCACGGACGGAGAACACTGAAGCTTTCTTT. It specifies CASSPRTENTEAFF.

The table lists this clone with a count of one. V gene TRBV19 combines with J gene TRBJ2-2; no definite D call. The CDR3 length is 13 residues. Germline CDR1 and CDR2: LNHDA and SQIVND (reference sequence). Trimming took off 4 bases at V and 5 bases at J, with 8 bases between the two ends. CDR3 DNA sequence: TGTGCCAGTAGTAATTTGTGGACCGGGGAGCTGTTTTTT. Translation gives CASSNLWTGELFF. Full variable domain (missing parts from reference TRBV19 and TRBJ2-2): DGGITQSPKYLFRKEGQNVTLSCEQNLNHDAMYWYRQDPGQGLRLIYYSQIVNDFQKGDIAEGYSVSREKKESFPLTVTSAQKNPTAFYLCASSNLWTGELFFGEGSRLTVL.

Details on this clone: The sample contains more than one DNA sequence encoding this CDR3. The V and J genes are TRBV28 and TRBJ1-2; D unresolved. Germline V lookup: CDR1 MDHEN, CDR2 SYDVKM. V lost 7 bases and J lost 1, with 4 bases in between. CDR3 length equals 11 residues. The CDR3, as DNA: TGTGCCAGCACACGTAACTATGGCTACACCTTC. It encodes CASTRNYGYTF.

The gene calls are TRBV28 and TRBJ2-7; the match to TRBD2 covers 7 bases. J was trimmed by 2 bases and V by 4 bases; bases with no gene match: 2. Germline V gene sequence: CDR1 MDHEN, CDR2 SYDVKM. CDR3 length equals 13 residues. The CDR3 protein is CASSYGTTYEQYF. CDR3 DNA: TGTGCCAGCAGTTACGGGACTACCTACGAGCAGTACTTC.

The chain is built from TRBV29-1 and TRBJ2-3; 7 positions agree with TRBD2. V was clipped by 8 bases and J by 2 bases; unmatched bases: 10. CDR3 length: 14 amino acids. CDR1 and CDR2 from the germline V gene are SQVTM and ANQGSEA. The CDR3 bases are TGCAGCAGCACTTCGGGAGGCCCCACAGATACGCAGTATTTT. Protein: CSSTSGGPTDTQYF.

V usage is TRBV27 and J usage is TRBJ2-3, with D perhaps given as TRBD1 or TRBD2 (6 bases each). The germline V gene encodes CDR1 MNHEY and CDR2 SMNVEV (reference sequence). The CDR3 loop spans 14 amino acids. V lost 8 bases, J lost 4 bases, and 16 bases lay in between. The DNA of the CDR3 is TGTGCCAGCCCTTCCGGGGGCAGCTCAGATACGCAGTATTTT. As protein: CASPSGGSSDTQYF.